This note documents a single T cell receptor beta chain sequence. CDR3 length equals 11 residues. V was cut by 5 bases and J by 6 bases, with 6 bases left in between. Germline CDR1 is SEHNR and CDR2 is FQNEAQ (reference sequence). The sample originates from a study of CD8 T cells in Susac syndrome. Reverse transcription of roughly 0.5 to 1 ug RNA used random hexamers. TCRdb itself ran the immunoSEQ multiplex PCR reads through MiXCR, one entry per CDR3 protein. Of approximately 71,000 distinct CDR3 sequences listed, 95% to 96% are singletons. Sequenced: CD4+ T cells from PBMCs. The TCR originated in a human donor with multiple sclerosis. The genes are TRBV7-9 and TRBJ2-3; no reliable D call. The CDR3 DNA reads TGTGCCAGCAGCCAAGGGGATACGCAGTATTTT. This translates into CASSQGDTQYF.